The 27 T cell receptor beta chains reported below all come from one sample, sequenced in a study of cytomegalovirus exposure and HLA in healthy donors. The study ran its PCR with 60 Vbeta and 13 Jbeta primers. Clones were sequenced by immunoSEQ multiplex PCR, and TCRdb holds only the in-frame ones, with some missing. The sample contains some 150,000 clones, about 80% of which appear only once. Specimen: PBMCs. These TCRs come from a male donor in good health and CMV-seronegative.

This chain links TRBV7-3 with TRBJ2-7; TRBD1 matches at 7 bases. V dropped 6 bases and J dropped 6; count of bases not matched to a gene: 11. Germline V gene lookup returns CDR1 SGHTA and CDR2 FQGTGA. The CDR3 runs 14 residues. CDR3 residues: CASSSTGVFGEQYF. The CDR3 DNA is TGTGCCAGCAGTTCCACAGGGGTCTTCGGCGAGCAGTACTTC.

This rearrangement joins TRBV11-1 to TRBJ2-3, with unresolved D. The CDR3 spans 14 residues. V gave up 6 bases and J gave up 4 bases, with 14 bases separating them. Germline V lookup: CDR1 SGHAT, CDR2 FQDESV (reference sequence). CDR3 nucleotide sequence: TGTGCCAGCAGTTCCGGCGGTCCGCCAGATACGCAGTATTTT. It specifies CASSSGGPPDTQYF.

The chain is built from TRBV5-5 and TRBJ1-3; D is uncertain. The V gene lost 0 bases and the J gene lost 0 bases, with 10 bases spanning the gap. The CDR3 covers 16 residues. Germline assignment: CDR1 SGHKS and CDR2 YYEKEE (reference sequence). CDR3 region: CASSLGWQVSGNTIYF. The CDR3 DNA follows: TGTGCCAGCAGCTTGGGTTGGCAAGTCTCTGGAAACACCATATATTTT.

The gene calls are TRBV5-4 and TRBJ2-7; 11 positions agree with TRBD1. The germline V gene encodes CDR1 SGHNT and CDR2 YYREEE (reference sequence). This CDR3 is built from 15 residues. The junction had 9 bases not matched to a gene; V was cut back by 5 bases and J by 5 bases. The CDR3 DNA reads as TGTGCCAGCAGAACCGGACAGGGGGCGCCCCACGAGCAGTACTTC. Amino acid sequence: CASRTGQGAPHEQYF.

This clone occurred a few times. The V call is TRBV4-3, the J call TRBJ1-4; a possible D gene is TRBD1 (5 bases). The CDR3 sequence is 15 residues long. Trimming took 5 bases from V and 3 from J, leaving 13 bases between them. CDR1 and CDR2 (germline): LGHNA, YSLEER. CDR3 coding DNA: TGCGCCAGCAGCGGGTTGACAGTCCCTAATGAAAAACTGTTTTTT. Translation gives CASSGLTVPNEKLFF.

This clone was observed a few times. This chain uses TRBV2 with TRBJ1-3, with TRBD1 matching over 10 bases. J was trimmed by 1 base and V by 1 base; bases with no gene match: 1. This CDR3 has 16 amino acids. CDR1 is SNHLY and CDR2 is FYNNEI in the germline V gene. The CDR3 DNA reads as TGTGCCAGCAGTGAAGGGACAGGGGGGTCTGGAAACACCATATATTTT. The encoded protein is CASSEGTGGSGNTIYF.

This clone came up once. The chain carries TRBV7-9 and TRBJ2-7; 9 positions agree with TRBD2. Germline loops: CDR1 SEHNR, CDR2 FQNEAQ (reference sequence). The CDR3 consists of 16 residues. The ends lost 5 bases at V and 2 bases at J; junction bases unmatched: 10. This CDR3 is CASSPYAAGGPYEQYF. CDR3 DNA: TGTGCCAGCAGCCCTTATGCGGCGGGGGGGCCCTACGAGCAGTACTTC.

The genes are TRBV2 and TRBJ2-5, with a possible D match to TRBD1 (7 bases). Germline V gives CDR1 SNHLY, CDR2 FYNNEI. There are 14 residues in the CDR3. V was pared by 2 bases and J by 5 bases, with 12 bases between. CDR3 loop: CASSENRGGETQYF. The DNA for the CDR3 is TGTGCCAGCAGTGAAAACAGGGGAGGCGAGACCCAGTACTTC. Full variable domain (outside the CDR3, taken from reference TRBV2 and TRBJ2-5): EPEVTQTPSHQVTQMGQEVILRCVPISNHLYFYWYRQILGQKVEFLVSFYNNEISEKSEIFDDQFSVERPDGSNFTLKIRSTKLEDSAMYFCASSENRGGETQYFGPGTRLLVL.

In nucleotides, the CDR3 is TGTGCCAGCAGCTTAATGGACTCCTATAGTCCCGGGGAGCTGTTTTTT. Its translation is CASSLMDSYSPGELFF. This chain connects TRBV7-3 to TRBJ2-2; maybe TRBD2 (5 bases). The CDR3 has 16 residues. V dropped 1 base and J dropped 6 bases, with 15 bases sitting between them. Per germline, CDR1 SGHTA and CDR2 FQGTGA.

The chain links TRBV19 to TRBJ1-1; a possible D gene is TRBD1 (5 bases). V was pared by 6 bases and J by 4 bases, with 15 bases between. Germline CDR1 is LNHDA and CDR2 is SQIVND (reference sequence). The CDR3 spans 14 residues. The CDR3 protein is CASRGQGGGTEAFF. The CDR3 nucleotides are TGTGCCAGTAGGGGTCAGGGAGGAGGCACTGAAGCTTTCTTT.

As for this clone: The junction departs from germline at one end; a sequencing error may be responsible. The rearrangement uses TRBV7-9 and TRBJ2-3; 9 nucleotides align to TRBD1. The CDR3 extends over 16 amino acids. Germline CDR1 reads SEHNR; CDR2 reads FQNEAQ (reference sequence). The CDR3 DNA reads as TGTTCCAGCAGCTCCGGGACAGGGCAAAGCACAGATACGCAGTATTTT. Translated: CSSSSGTGQSTDTQYF.

This sequence joins TRBV6-5 and TRBJ1-3, with D perhaps TRBD1 (5 bases). The germline gives CDR1 MNHEY, CDR2 SVGAGI. Trimming took off 0 bases at V and 9 bases at J, with 15 bases between the two ends. The CDR3 is 15 amino acids. As DNA, the CDR3 is TGTGCCAGCAGTTACTCCAACAATTTGGGGGGCACCATATATTTT. This codes for CASSYSNNLGGTIYF.

This clone was observed a handful of times. The chain has TRBV6-4 and TRBJ2-2; TRBD1 matches 9 bases. V lost 5 bases and J lost 3; bases outside the gene matches: 4. The CDR3 consists of 15 residues. Germline V gene sequence: CDR1 MRHNA, CDR2 SNTAGT. CDR3 residues: CASSRTGGDTGELFF. The DNA for the CDR3 is TGTGCCAGCAGTCGAACAGGGGGCGACACCGGGGAGCTGTTTTTT.

This chain connects TRBV25-1 to TRBJ1-2, with a possible D match to TRBD1 (6 bases). V dropped 4 bases and J dropped 1 base, with 7 bases sitting between them. CDR1 MGHDK and CDR2 SYGVNS come from the germline V gene. CDR3 length: 13 residues. Here the CDR3 DNA reads TGTGCCAGCAGTGTACAGGGTAACTATGGCTACACCTTC. This encodes CASSVQGNYGYTF.

This clone came up once. J is TRBJ2-1 and V is TRBV7-9, with 12 bases aligning to TRBD2. The junction had 5 bases not matched to a gene; V was cut back by 5 bases and J by 6 bases. Germline V gives CDR1 SEHNR, CDR2 FQNEAQ (reference sequence). This CDR3 has 15 residues. The CDR3 DNA reads TGTGCCAGCAGCCGTACTAGCGGGGGGATCAATGAGCAGTTCTTC. Its protein product is CASSRTSGGINEQFF.

The gene calls are TRBV5-6 and TRBJ2-1; 14 nucleotides agree with TRBD2. The germline gives CDR1 SGHDT, CDR2 YYEEEE. The CDR3 length is 15 residues. The junction had 6 bases not matched to a gene; V was cut back by 4 bases and J by 9 bases. CDR3 sequence: CASSAGLAGVVEQFF. CDR3 coding DNA: TGTGCCAGCAGCGCGGGACTAGCGGGAGTGGTTGAGCAGTTCTTC. The complete variable domain, with remaining parts taken from reference TRBV5-6 and TRBJ2-1, reads DAGVTQSPTHLIKTRGQQVTLRCSPKSGHDTVSWYQQALGQGPQFIFQYYEEEERQRGNFPDRFSGHQFPNYSSELNVNALLLGDSALYLCASSAGLAGVVEQFFGPGTRLTVL.

This clone was counted a single time. Its ends do not fully match the called genes, so a read error is possible. The V call is TRBV7-9, the J call TRBJ1-2, with 10 bases fitting TRBD1. Germline V gene sequence: CDR1 SEHNR, CDR2 FQNEAQ (reference sequence). The CDR3 runs 16 residues. The CDR3 region has the DNA TGTTCCAGCAGCCAAACGACAGGGGGCATTTTCTACGGCTACACCTTC. This translates into CSSSQTTGGIFYGYTF.

The chain links TRBV4-2 to TRBJ1-1; TRBD1 matches 7 bases. Per germline, CDR1 LGHNA and CDR2 YNFKEQ. The CDR3 is 14 amino acids. Germline trimming cut 3 bases from V and 5 bases from J; bases unmatched to any gene: 6. This CDR3 is CASSHPGGFTEAFF. The DNA of the CDR3 is TGTGCCAGCAGCCACCCAGGGGGGTTTACTGAAGCTTTCTTT.

This clone was picked up a small number of times. This chain connects TRBV2 to TRBJ2-3; 9 bases are a match to TRBD2. Trimming at V came to 6 bases and at J to 0 bases, leaving 7 bases not matched to a gene. CDR3 size: 16 residues. Germline V CDR1 and CDR2: SNHLY, FYNNEI. CDR3 protein: CASSGRLAASTDTQYF. The CDR3 DNA sequence: TGTGCCAGCAGCGGAAGACTAGCGGCAAGCACAGATACGCAGTATTTT.

The chain uses TRBV6-6 and TRBJ1-5; maybe TRBD1 (5 bases). Trimming pared 6 bases from V and 10 bases from J, leaving 16 bases between. The germline V gene has CDR1 MNHNY and CDR2 SVGAGI (reference sequence). The CDR3 runs to 13 residues. CDR3 region: CASSTDSLRPQHF. As DNA, the CDR3 is TGTGCCAGCAGCACCGACAGCCTTAGACCCCAGCATTTT.

V is TRBV6-6 and J is TRBJ1-2; 8 bases line up with TRBD1. The J segment lost 4 bases and the V segment lost 5 bases, leaving 3 bases of the junction unmatched. The CDR3 extends over 13 amino acids. Germline-derived CDR1 and CDR2 are MNHNY and SVGAGI (reference sequence). The CDR3 coding sequence is TGTGCCAGCAGTGCGGGACAGGCCTATGGCTACACCTTC. This codes for CASSAGQAYGYTF.

V gene TRBV27 combines with J gene TRBJ2-7; TRBD2 matches 8 bases. CDR1 and CDR2 from the germline V gene are MNHEY and SMNVEV (reference sequence). Trimming cost V 5 bases and J 4 bases; bases outside gene matches: 10. The CDR3 spans 15 residues. The CDR3 sequence is CASSQKAGELYEQYF. The DNA for the CDR3 is TGTGCCAGCAGTCAGAAAGCGGGAGAGCTGTACGAGCAGTACTTC.

The CDR3 nucleotides read TGCGCCAGCAGCCAAAGGACAGGGTTCAATAATTCACCCCTCCACTTT. It is translated as CASSQRTGFNNSPLHF. The chain links TRBV4-1 to TRBJ1-6; TRBD1 matches at 8 bases. This CDR3 is 16 amino acids long. Germline CDR1 is MGHRA and CDR2 is YSYEKL. The junction had 5 bases not matched to a gene; V was cut back by 2 bases and J by 5 bases.

The rearrangement links TRBV7-2 to TRBJ2-7; TRBD1 might be the D (5 bases). The V and J ends lost 0 bases and 2 bases respectively, with 8 bases between them. This CDR3 is 14 amino acids long. Per germline, CDR1 SGHTA and CDR2 FQGNSA. The CDR3 DNA reads TGTGCCAGCAGCTTAGCGGGGCCGGCCTACGAGCAGTACTTC. Its translation is CASSLAGPAYEQYF.

A word on this clone: An end of the junction differs from the germline gene, which may be a read error. CDR3 DNA sequence: TGTGCCAGCAGGGGGGGGTTGGTTCAAGAGACCCAGCACTTC. The encoded protein is CASRGGLVQETQHF. V usage is TRBV7-9 and J usage is TRBJ2-5, with 7 bases lining up with TRBD2. This CDR3 region has 14 residues. The germline V gene encodes CDR1 SEHNR and CDR2 FQNEAQ (reference sequence).

The V call is TRBV25-1, the J call TRBJ2-3; a weak D match, TRBD2 (7 bases). CDR1 MGHDK and CDR2 SYGVNS come from the germline V gene. The CDR3 is 16 amino acids. V was cut by 2 bases and J by 12 bases, with 24 bases left in between. The CDR3 loop reads CASSEPTPRGGGGQYF. The CDR3, as DNA: TGTGCCAGCAGTGAACCTACCCCCCGAGGGGGGGGCGGACAGTATTTT.

CDR3 in amino acids: CASSNQGALTEAFF. The CDR3 nucleotides read TGTGCCAGCAGTAACCAGGGGGCGCTGACTGAAGCTTTCTTT. The chain recombines TRBV6-1 with TRBJ1-1, with TRBD1 matching 8 bases. The germline gives CDR1 MNHNS, CDR2 SASEGT. CDR3 length: 14 residues. Trimming cost V 5 bases and J 5 bases; bases outside gene matches: 7.